Shown below are 19 T cell receptor beta chains from a single sample sequenced in a study of blood T cell repertoires in COVID-19. This table comes from immunoSEQ multiplex PCR, and its TCRdb copy is limited to in-frame clones, with some not included. The table shows 200,000 or so clones, with around three quarters occurring only once. Sequenced material: peripheral blood. The receptors were gathered from a woman between 65 and 79 years old with acute or convalescent COVID-19.

In DNA form, the CDR3 reads TGTGCCAGCAGCTTCTCAACAAGGACAGCTTGGCCGAACACTGAAGCTTTCTTT. Residues: CASSFSTRTAWPNTEAFF. V gene TRBV7-9 combines with J gene TRBJ1-1, with D possibly being TRBD1 (6 bases). Trimming took 3 bases from V and 1 from J, leaving 21 bases between them. There are 18 residues in the CDR3. The V gene's germline CDR1 is SEHNR and CDR2 FQNEAQ (reference sequence).

The chain links TRBV19 to TRBJ1-5; D might be TRBD1 (6 bases). Trimming left V 0 bases short and J 7 bases short, with 10 bases between. The germline V gene has CDR1 LNHDA and CDR2 SQIVND (reference sequence). This CDR3 region has 14 residues. The CDR3 DNA follows: TGTGCCAGTAGTATAGAAGGGGGGGCACAGCCCCAGCATTTT. This translates into CASSIEGGAQPQHF.

The chain combines TRBV6-5 with TRBJ1-1; weak D call: TRBD1 (5 bases). Trimming stripped 0 bases from V and 8 bases from J, with 7 bases between. CDR3 length: 12 amino acids. Germline CDR1 is MNHEY and CDR2 is SVGAGI. CDR3 sequence reads: CASSYSGAEAFF. DNA for the CDR3: TGTGCCAGCAGTTACTCAGGGGCCGAAGCTTTCTTT.

The V and J genes are TRBV7-7 and TRBJ2-7, with 8 bases matching TRBD2. V was clipped by 4 bases and J by 4 bases; unmatched bases: 9. CDR3 length: 15 residues. Germline-derived CDR1 and CDR2 are SSHAT and FNYEAQ (reference sequence). The CDR3 protein is CASSWGGGRRYEQYF. CDR3 nucleotide sequence: TGTGCCAGCAGCTGGGGGGGCGGGAGGAGGTACGAGCAGTACTTC.

This clone appeared a few times. The chain has TRBV28 and TRBJ1-1; D unclear. The germline CDR1 and CDR2 sequences are MDHEN and SYDVKM. The CDR3 is 13 amino acids. V lost 6 bases, J lost 7 bases, and 15 bases lay in between. The CDR3 protein is CASRPTKAGEAFF. The DNA for the CDR3 is TGTGCCAGCAGACCGACGAAGGCGGGTGAAGCTTTCTTT.

This clone was counted only a few times. The chain uses TRBV27 and TRBJ2-1; 7 bases align to TRBD2. The CDR3 extends over 12 amino acids. Germline CDR1 MNHEY, CDR2 SMNVEV (reference sequence). The V gene end was trimmed by 8 bases and the J gene end by 7 bases; junction bases not matched to a gene: 5. In nucleotides, the CDR3 is TGTGCCAGCGGGAGGGCCCTGAATGAGCAGTTCTTC. It codes for CASGRALNEQFF.

The chain joins TRBV6-6 to TRBJ2-5; 7 bases match TRBD2. CDR3 length: 15 amino acids. Germline trimming cut 2 bases from V and 5 bases from J; bases unmatched to any gene: 8. Germline-derived CDR1 and CDR2 are MNHNY and SVGAGI (reference sequence). The CDR3 here is CASSYGQVGRETQYF. CDR3 in DNA: TGTGCCAGCAGTTACGGGCAGGTCGGGAGGGAGACCCAGTACTTC.

The V call is TRBV29-1, the J call TRBJ2-7; TRBD1 aligns across 8 bases. The germline CDR1 and CDR2 sequences are SQVTM and ANQGSEA. The CDR3 is made up of 14 amino acids. The V gene end was trimmed by 7 bases and the J gene end by 3 bases; junction bases not matched to a gene: 11. CDR3 sequence: CSAQTGELGYEQYF. Written as DNA, the CDR3 is TGCAGCGCCCAGACAGGGGAGTTAGGCTACGAGCAGTACTTC.

This chain joins TRBV27 and TRBJ1-6, with a weak D call TRBD1 (5 bases). The germline gives CDR1 MNHEY, CDR2 SMNVEV (reference sequence). CDR3 length equals 18 residues. The V end was cut by 0 bases, the J end by 2 bases, with 14 bases between. The CDR3: CASSLSTPGETYNSPLHF. DNA for the CDR3: TGTGCCAGCAGTTTATCAACTCCGGGGGAAACCTATAATTCACCCCTCCACTTT.

This chain uses TRBV27 with TRBJ1-5; no firm D call. The CDR3 runs to 13 residues. The V gene's germline CDR1 is MNHEY and CDR2 SMNVEV (reference sequence). Trimming stripped 6 bases from V and 0 bases from J, with 6 bases between. The CDR3, as DNA: TGTGCCAGCAGCCTACTTAGCAATCAGCCCCAGCATTTT. As protein: CASSLLSNQPQHF.

The genes are TRBV2 and TRBJ2-5, with 12 nucleotides matching TRBD2. V gave up 5 bases and J gave up 8 bases; unmatched junction bases: 12. Germline V gives CDR1 SNHLY, CDR2 FYNNEI. The CDR3 is 16 residues long. CDR3 sequence: CASSLDLAGGTVTQYF. Here the CDR3 DNA reads TGTGCCAGCAGTCTCGACCTAGCGGGAGGGACGGTTACCCAGTACTTC.

The chain recombines TRBV7-6 with TRBJ1-1; TRBD1 might be the D (5 bases). V lost 5 bases to trimming and J lost 1 base, with 8 bases between them. The CDR3 extends over 13 amino acids. The germline V gene has CDR1 SGHVS and CDR2 FNYEAQ. The CDR3 loop is CASSVGQNTEAFF. The CDR3 nucleotides read TGTGCCAGCAGCGTTGGACAGAACACTGAAGCTTTCTTT.

The chain is built from TRBV3-1 (or the pseudogene TRBV3-2) and TRBJ2-6; D is undetermined. The CDR3 is made up of 16 amino acids. Germline V gene lookup returns CDR1 LGHDT and CDR2 YNNKEL (reference sequence). V was trimmed by 0 bases and J by 0 bases, leaving 6 bases between them. The CDR3 region is CASSQEARSGANVLTF. The CDR3 region has the DNA TGTGCCAGCAGCCAAGAAGCCCGCTCTGGGGCCAACGTCCTGACTTTC.

The chain employs TRBV18 and TRBJ1-3; TRBD1 agrees at 7 bases. This CDR3 is 14 amino acids long. Germline V lookup: CDR1 KGHSH, CDR2 LQKENI. Trimming removed 3 bases from V and 3 bases from J; junction bases left unmatched: 2. The CDR3 sequence: CASSPDRDGNTIYF. In DNA, the CDR3 is TGTGCCAGCTCACCCGACAGGGATGGAAACACCATATATTTT.

A word on this clone: At one boundary the junction diverges from the germline segment, which might be a read error. The chain employs TRBV3-1 (or the pseudogene TRBV3-2) and TRBJ2-7, with 11 bases aligning to TRBD2. Germline V CDR1 and CDR2: LGHDT, YNNKEL (reference sequence). This CDR3 contains 13 residues. The CDR3 reads CASSQLLAGVRIF. CDR3 coding DNA: TGTGCCAGCAGCCAGTTACTAGCGGGAGTTAGGATTTTC.

V and J are TRBV2 and TRBJ2-7, with 9 positions matching TRBD1. The V gene end was trimmed by 5 bases and the J gene end by 7 bases; junction bases not matched to a gene: 6. This CDR3 has 13 residues. The germline CDR1 and CDR2 sequences are SNHLY and FYNNEI. In nucleotides, the CDR3 is TGTGCCAGCAGTCGGACAGGGGCGGGGGAGCAGTACTTC. As protein: CASSRTGAGEQYF.

The V gene is TRBV18, the J gene TRBJ1-1; TRBD1 matches at 10 bases. Germline lookup yields CDR1 KGHSH and CDR2 LQKENI. With 4 bases clipped from V and 4 bases from J, the junction kept 6 bases outside the gene matches. CDR3 length: 15 residues. The DNA of the CDR3 is TGTGCCAGCTCACTAGGGACAGGGGAAGGCACTGAAGCTTTCTTT. Residues: CASSLGTGEGTEAFF.

The J gene is TRBJ2-2, the V gene TRBV6-5; 8 bases match TRBD2. From germline, CDR1 is MNHEY and CDR2 SVGAGI. The CDR3 length is 14 residues. The V segment lost 5 bases and the J segment 7 bases; nucleotides outside the gene matches: 6. The CDR3 DNA reads as TGTGCCAGCAGTACGGGACTAGTTGACGGGGAGCTGTTTTTT. Residues: CASSTGLVDGELFF.

This rearrangement joins TRBV6-5 to TRBJ2-3, with D unclear. Trimming took off 5 bases at V and 3 bases at J, with 12 bases between the two ends. The CDR3 totals 14 residues. Germline V gene data show CDR1 as MNHEY and CDR2 as SVGAGI. CDR3 sequence (DNA): TGTGCCAGCAGTCCCTGGAGCCGTACAGATACGCAGTATTTT. Encoded protein: CASSPWSRTDTQYF.